The rows below give T cell receptor beta chains drawn from one sample of a study of blood T cells in healthy people across ages. In TCRdb, the 5' RACE reads were re-called with MiXCR into one record per CDR3 protein. Altogether roughly 680,000 distinct CDR3 sequences are present, about 51% being singletons, with the ten largest covering 13%. Source material: blood. The source is a woman older than 75 in good health. The CDR3 runs from the conserved cysteine through the conserved F or W. A D gene is named only where the DNA matches it firmly. Clone size, where shown, is once, few, many, or a class for clones that have expanded.

TRBJ2-1 16 TRBV5-6 NA NA TGTGCCAGCAGCTTGCAAGGGACCTTGGGTTACAATGAGCAGTTCTTC CASSLQGTLGYNEQFF
TRBJ2-7 13 TRBV12-3/TRBV12-4 few NA TGTGCCAGCAGTGTGTCCCTTACCTACGAGCAGTACTTC CASSVSLTYEQYF
TRBJ2-3 12 TRBV30 NA NA TGTGCCTGGAGTCTTAGCACAGATACGCAGTATTTT CAWSLSTDTQYF
TRBJ1-5 15 TRBV2 NA NA TGTGCCAGCAGTGGACTTGGAGGGGGCAATCAGCCCCAGCATTTT CASSGLGGGNQPQHF
TRBJ2-1 14 TRBV3-1 many NA TGTGCCAGCAGCCAAGAGGCTAGCAGCCATGAGCAGTTCTTC CASSQEASSHEQFF
TRBJ2-7 11 TRBV20-1 many NA TGCAGTGCTAGGTTCGGTTACGAGCAGTACTTC CSARFGYEQYF
TRBJ2-1 14 TRBV20-1 NA NA TGCAGCGCTTCCAGGACGTCTCGGTACAATGAGCAGTTCTTC CSASRTSRYNEQFF
TRBJ2-2 15 TRBV6-5 many NA TGTGCCAGCAGCCGTACCGGGCAGAACACCGGGGAGCTGTTTTTT CASSRTGQNTGELFF
TRBJ1-2 12 TRBV6-2/TRBV6-3 many NA TGTGCCAGCAGCCGAAGGGACTATGGCTACACCTTC CASSRRDYGYTF
TRBJ1-2 15 TRBV27 few NA TGTGCCAGCAGTTCCCCAAGGACAGCTAACTATGGCTACACCTTC CASSSPRTANYGYTF
TRBJ2-1 13 TRBV6-6 NA TRBD1 TGTGCCAGCAGTGACCCCGGGACAGCTGAGCAGTTCTTC CASSDPGTAEQFF
TRBJ2-3 15 TRBV3-1 many TRBD2 TGTGCCAGCAGCCTCTTACACCCTAGCGGGGATACGCAGTATTTT CASSLLHPSGDTQYF
TRBJ1-5 14 TRBV5-6 NA NA TGTGCCAGCAGCTTTGGGGGGTCGAGACAGCCCCAGCATTTT CASSFGGSRQPQHF
TRBJ1-2 13 TRBV2 NA NA TGTGCCAGCAGTGAAGGGGGGGCCCTAGGCTACACCTTC CASSEGGALGYTF
TRBJ2-5 15 TRBV20-1 NA TRBD2 TGCAGTGCCACCTCGACTAGCGGGGGGCAAGAGACCCAGTACTTC CSATSTSGGQETQYF
TRBJ2-7 15 TRBV18 NA NA TGTGCCAGCTCACTTCAAGGACAGATTCTCTACGAGCAGTACTTC CASSLQGQILYEQYF
TRBJ2-4 13 TRBV7-2 NA NA TGTGCCAGCAGCTTAGAGAGGCAGAACATTCAGTACTTC CASSLERQNIQYF
TRBJ2-7 13 TRBV6-5 many TRBD1 TGTGCCAGCACAGCGGACAGGGGCTACGAGCAGTACTTC CASTADRGYEQYF
TRBJ2-7 14 TRBV7-8 many TRBD2 TGTGCCAGCAGCTGGACTAGCGGAACCTACGAGCAGTACTTC CASSWTSGTYEQYF
TRBJ1-1 15 TRBV5-1 NA TRBD1 TGCGTCAGCAGCTTGAGGACAGGAGGCGACACTGAAGCTTTCTTT CVSSLRTGGDTEAFF
TRBJ2-5 14 TRBV4-3 NA NA TGCGCCAGCAGCCAAGATACTAGCAGAGAGACCCAGTACTTC CASSQDTSRETQYF
TRBJ1-2 15 TRBV12-3/TRBV12-4 few NA TGTGCCAGCAGTTTGTCCCTTAGGTCCACAAATGGCTACACCTTC CASSLSLRSTNGYTF
TRBJ2-1 14 TRBV7-3 many NA TGTGCCAGCAGCGCTCTAGAAGGGGGCAATGAGCAGTTCTTC CASSALEGGNEQFF
TRBJ2-7 14 TRBV9 NA TRBD2 TGTGCCAGCGGCGGCGGGAGTCTCTACAATGAGCAGTACTTC CASGGGSLYNEQYF
TRBJ2-1 14 TRBV7-2 NA TRBD2 TGTGCCAGCGCAGCGTGGCGGGAGTACAATGAGCAGTTCTTC CASAAWREYNEQFF
TRBJ1-1 15 TRBV9 NA NA TGTGCCAGCAGCCCGGGACGGGGGACGAACACTGAAGCTTTCTTT CASSPGRGTNTEAFF
TRBJ2-7 12 TRBV6-2/TRBV6-3 few NA TGTGCCAGCAGTTACTCCCCTTACGAGCAGTACTTC CASSYSPYEQYF
TRBJ1-4 13 TRBV20-1 NA NA TGCAGTGCTAGGGACGGATCTAATGAAAAACTGTTTTTT CSARDGSNEKLFF
TRBJ2-7 15 TRBV29-1 once NA TGCAGCGTTGATCCCGGACAGGGAGCGGGAGAGGCCCAGTACTTC CSVDPGQGAGEAQYF
TRBJ2-3 13 TRBV6-6 NA NA TGTGCCAGCAGTTCCCGAGACGGTGATACGCAGTATTTT CASSSRDGDTQYF
TRBJ2-7 16 TRBV6-5 NA NA TGTGCCAGCAGTCCCTCGGAAGGGACCTTATCCTACGAGCAGTACTTC CASSPSEGTLSYEQYF
TRBJ2-7 12 TRBV29-1 NA NA TGCAGCGTTGTTGACGAGTCCTACGAGCAGTACTTC CSVVDESYEQYF
TRBJ2-2 15 TRBV19 NA NA TGTGCCAGTAGTATAGGTGGGACCTACACCGGGGAGCTGTTTTTT CASSIGGTYTGELFF
TRBJ2-1 15 TRBV6-6 NA TRBD1 TGTGCCAGCAGTTTCGACAGGGTATCCTACAATGAGCAGTTCTTC CASSFDRVSYNEQFF
TRBJ2-4 16 TRBV28 NA TRBD1 TGTGCCAGCAGTTACACCGGACAGGGGGCCAAAAACATTCAGTACTTC CASSYTGQGAKNIQYF
TRBJ1-2 14 TRBV12-3/TRBV12-4 NA NA TGTGCCAGCAGTTTTCAAACAGCTAACTATGGCTGCACCTTC CASSFQTANYGCTF
TRBJ2-5 13 TRBV20-1 many TRBD2 TGCAGTGCTACCTACGGGGGGGTGGAGACCCAGTACTTC CSATYGGVETQYF
TRBJ2-2 12 TRBV20-1 NA NA TGCAGTGCTACAAAAAGGAGCGGGGAGCTGTTTTTT CSATKRSGELFF
TRBJ2-5 14 TRBV28 many NA TGTGCCAGCACCGACTGGGTGAAGCAAGAGACCCAGTACTTC CASTDWVKQETQYF
TRBJ1-2 15 TRBV7-9 once NA TGTGCCAGCAGCTTGGGGCCCGGGGGGCTCGGTGGCTACACCTTC CASSLGPGGLGGYTF